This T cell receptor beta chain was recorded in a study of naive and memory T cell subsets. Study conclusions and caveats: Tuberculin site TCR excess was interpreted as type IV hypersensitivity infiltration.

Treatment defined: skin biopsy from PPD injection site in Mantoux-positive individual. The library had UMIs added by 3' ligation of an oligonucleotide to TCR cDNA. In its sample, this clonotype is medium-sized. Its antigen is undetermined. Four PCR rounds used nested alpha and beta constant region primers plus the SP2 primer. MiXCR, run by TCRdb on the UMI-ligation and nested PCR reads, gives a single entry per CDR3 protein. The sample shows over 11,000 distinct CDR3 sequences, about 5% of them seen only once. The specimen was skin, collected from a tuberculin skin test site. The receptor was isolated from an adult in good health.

The CDR3 spells CASSQSPYNEQFF. Written as DNA, the CDR3 is TGTGCCAGCAGCCAGTCCCCATACAATGAGCAGTTCTTC. J is TRBJ2-1 and V is TRBV4-2; the D is unclear. The length of the CDR3 is 13 residues. V shed 3 bases and J shed 4 bases, with 7 bases lying between them. Germline values: CDR1 LGHNA, CDR2 YNFKEQ.